The 32 T cell receptor beta chains given below trace back to one sample, sequenced in a study of cytomegalovirus exposure and HLA in healthy donors (dated by TCRdb to 2016 to 2017). The library relied on the immunoSEQ multiplex PCR assay. A mixture of 60 forward primers for TCR Vbeta segments and 13 reverse primers for TCR Jbeta segments was used in the multiplex PCR. Entries here come from immuneACCESS through TCRdb and include only in-frame sequences with V and J called. Some clones fail to appear in such tables; in the studies checked, an unresolved V gene covers under half of the shortfall, and the cause of the remainder is unknown. This sample is represented by roughly 150,000 clones; approximately 71% of them were singletons. The ten largest clonotypes hold around 10% of the sample. Material for sequencing was PBMCs. These receptors were collected from a man between 18 and 29 years old in good health and CMV-seropositive.

The J gene is TRBJ2-7, the V gene TRBV28, with TRBD1 matching over 7 bases. With V trimmed by 10 bases and J by 3 bases, 12 bases remained unmatched. The V gene's germline CDR1 is MDHEN and CDR2 SYDVKM. The CDR3 consists of 14 residues. CDR3 amino acids: CATRPGGVGYEQYF. In DNA form, the CDR3 reads TGTGCCACCCGGCCAGGGGGAGTTGGCTACGAGCAGTACTTC.

The chain employs TRBV10-1 and TRBJ1-5, with 7 bases matching TRBD1. With V trimmed by 7 bases and J by 4 bases, 10 bases remained unmatched. The length of the CDR3 is 15 residues. CDR1 and CDR2 from the germline V gene are WNHNN and SYGVQD (reference sequence). CDR3 nucleotide sequence: TGCGCCAGCACGAAAAACCAGGGGGAAAATCAGCCCCAGCATTTT. This sequence encodes CASTKNQGENQPQHF.

CDR3 residues: CSVGLVFLNEQFF. DNA for the CDR3: TGCAGCGTGGGACTGGTTTTCTTGAATGAGCAGTTCTTC. The chain has TRBV29-1 and TRBJ2-1, with D possibly being TRBD2 (6 bases). V gave up 6 bases and J gave up 7 bases, with 16 bases separating them. Germline CDR1 reads SQVTM; CDR2 reads ANQGSEA. The CDR3 is 13 amino acids.

There are a few counts of this clone. The rearrangement uses TRBV7-2 and TRBJ2-1, with 10 bases matching TRBD2. Germline V gene data show CDR1 as SGHTA and CDR2 as FQGNSA. The CDR3 totals 16 residues. The V gene end was trimmed by 1 base and the J gene end by 6 bases; junction bases not matched to a gene: 6. CDR3 DNA: TGTGCCAGCAGCTTAGGAGCGGGAGGGGCCTTCAATGAGCAGTTCTTC. Its translation: CASSLGAGGAFNEQFF.

V is TRBV6-1 and J is TRBJ1-2, with a tentative D call TRBD1 (5 bases). Germline V gene sequence: CDR1 MNHNS, CDR2 SASEGT. V was trimmed by 2 bases and J by 7 bases, leaving 14 bases between them. CDR3 length: 14 residues. The CDR3: CASSESGREGGYTF. In nucleotides, the CDR3 is TGTGCCAGCAGTGAATCTGGCAGGGAGGGTGGCTACACCTTC.

This chain uses TRBV2 with TRBJ2-7, with D tentatively TRBD1 (6 bases). V was trimmed by 1 base and J by 2 bases, leaving 9 bases between them. The CDR3 consists of 14 residues. The germline CDR1 and CDR2 sequences are SNHLY and FYNNEI. In DNA, the CDR3 is TGTGCCAGCAGTGAAGGGGGGCACCCCTACGAGCAGTACTTC. Encoded protein: CASSEGGHPYEQYF.

For the CDR3, the DNA is TGTGCCAGCAGCTTTACCCAGGGGGCAGATACGCAGTATTTT. Its protein product is CASSFTQGADTQYF. The chain couples TRBV7-2 to TRBJ2-3; 7 bases agree with TRBD1. Trimming took 3 bases from V and 4 from J; bases not matched to a gene: 4. Germline CDR1 reads SGHTA; CDR2 reads FQGNSA. This CDR3 is 14 amino acids long.

V and J are TRBV11-2 and TRBJ2-1; possibly TRBD2 for D (7 bases). Trimming stripped 5 bases from V and 9 bases from J, with 29 bases between. This CDR3 is 18 amino acids long. Germline V CDR1 and CDR2: SGHAT, FQNNGV. CDR3 DNA: TGTGCCAGCAGCCTAACGGGTCGGGCAGGGGCTCAGCGGGGTGAGCAGTTCTTC. Translating gives CASSLTGRAGAQRGEQFF.

V and J are TRBV5-1 and TRBJ1-1; 9 bases line up with TRBD1. Germline V gene sequence: CDR1 SGHRS, CDR2 YFSETQ. This CDR3 is built from 17 residues. J lost 5 bases, V lost 4 bases, and 15 bases had no gene match. This CDR3 is CASSPMAGQGFGTEAFF. In nucleotides, the CDR3 is TGCGCCAGCAGCCCGATGGCGGGACAGGGCTTCGGAACTGAAGCTTTCTTT.

This rearrangement joins TRBV19 to TRBJ2-7; TRBD1 matches 9 bases. CDR1 and CDR2 (germline): LNHDA, SQIVND (reference sequence). The CDR3 is made up of 16 amino acids. J was trimmed by 1 base and V by 3 bases; bases with no gene match: 7. CDR3 coding DNA: TGTGCCAGTAGTATTGACGGGACAGGGACGTCCTACGAGCAGTACTTC. It encodes CASSIDGTGTSYEQYF.

The V gene is TRBV20-1, the J gene TRBJ1-2; D uncertain. The CDR3 is made up of 11 amino acids. Trimming stripped 3 bases from V and 8 bases from J, with 10 bases between. The germline V gene encodes CDR1 DFQATT and CDR2 SNEGSKA (reference sequence). The CDR3 region has the DNA TGCAGTGCTAGGGGCGAGAACGGCTACACCTTC. This sequence encodes CSARGENGYTF.

This clone occurred a few times. This chain connects TRBV30 to TRBJ2-7; 7 nucleotides agree with TRBD1. The V and J ends lost 2 bases and 4 bases, in that order; junction bases with no gene match: 14. This CDR3 contains 16 residues. Germline-derived CDR1 and CDR2 are GTSNPN and SVGIG (reference sequence). CDR3 sequence reads: CAWSSSLQGILYEQYF. The CDR3 DNA follows: TGTGCCTGGAGTTCCTCCTTACAGGGGATTTTGTACGAGCAGTACTTC. Filled out from reference TRBV30 and TRBJ2-7, the complete variable domain reads SQTIHQWPATLVQPVGSPLSLECTVEGTSNPNLYWYRQAAGRGLQLLFYSVGIGQISSEVPQNLSASRPQDRQFILSSKKLLLSDSGFYLCAWSSSLQGILYEQYFGPGTRLTVT.

V is TRBV6-6 and J is TRBJ2-4; 7 bases line up with TRBD1. Trimming removed 0 bases from V and 5 bases from J; junction bases left unmatched: 4. Looked up from germline, CDR1 is MNHNY and CDR2 is SVGAGI (reference sequence). CDR3 length equals 15 residues. In nucleotides, the CDR3 is TGTGCCAGCAGTTACTCGAGAGGGGGCGAAAACATTCAGTACTTC. Translating gives CASSYSRGGENIQYF.

This clone was picked up a small number of times. This chain joins TRBV27 and TRBJ1-5; perhaps TRBD1 as D (5 bases). V lost 2 bases to trimming and J lost 6 bases, with 14 bases between them. This CDR3 spans 15 amino acids. From germline, CDR1 is MNHEY and CDR2 SMNVEV (reference sequence). CDR3 amino acids: CASSLNPQGRQPQHF. For the CDR3, the DNA is TGTGCCAGCAGTTTAAACCCCCAGGGCCGTCAGCCCCAGCATTTT.

The chain recombines TRBV2 with TRBJ1-5, with 8 bases that match TRBD1. The V gene end was trimmed by 3 bases and the J gene end by 2 bases; junction bases not matched to a gene: 6. CDR1 is SNHLY, CDR2 FYNNEI, per germline. The CDR3 totals 16 residues. The CDR3, as DNA: TGTGCCAGCAGTGACCAGGGGGCTTGGGGCAATCAGCCCCAGCATTTT. It yields the protein CASSDQGAWGNQPQHF. Combining the CDR3 with reference TRBV2 and TRBJ1-5 gives the whole variable domain EPEVTQTPSHQVTQMGQEVILRCVPISNHLYFYWYRQILGQKVEFLVSFYNNEISEKSEIFDDQFSVERPDGSNFTLKIRSTKLEDSAMYFCASSDQGAWGNQPQHFGDGTRLSIL.

This clone was recorded only once. Germline and junction disagree at one end, which may indicate a read error. The genes are TRBV29-1 and TRBJ2-4, with 7 bases that match TRBD1. The CDR3 has 15 residues. Germline CDR1 SQVTM, CDR2 ANQGSEA. This CDR3 is CRVGVRGTTGRIQYF. In DNA form, the CDR3 reads TGCCGCGTTGGGGTCAGGGGGACGACAGGGAGAATTCAGTACTTC.

The chain links TRBV21-1 to TRBJ2-1; TRBD2 is the table's D call and was not checked against the DNA. TRBV21-1 is described as a pseudogene. The CDR3 is 14 amino acids. The CDR3, as DNA: TGTGCCAGCAGCAAAGGGTTTCAGCGGGAAGGACAGTTCTTC. Protein: CASSKGFQREGQFF.

The count of this clone is one. The chain joins TRBV19 to TRBJ2-3, with D perhaps TRBD2 (5 bases). Trimming cost V 5 bases and J 3 bases, with 18 bases left between them. The CDR3 totals 16 residues. Germline V gene sequence: CDR1 LNHDA, CDR2 SQIVND (reference sequence). The CDR3 region has the DNA TGTGCCAGTAGTTTTTCAGGACTCGGAGAAACAGATACGCAGTATTTT. It specifies CASSFSGLGETDTQYF.

This chain links TRBV25-1 with TRBJ2-7; 8 bases match TRBD2. V shed 7 bases and J 5 bases; nucleotides not matched to a gene: 16. The CDR3 has 16 amino acids. Germline CDR1 and CDR2: MGHDK and SYGVNS. DNA of the CDR3: TGTGCCAGCACCCCGGGAGGGAGCGGCTGGTGGAACGAGCAGTACTTC. Its translation: CASTPGGSGWWNEQYF.

The chain carries TRBV7-9 and TRBJ2-7; maybe TRBD2 (5 bases). Trimming took 3 bases from V and 3 from J, leaving 9 bases between them. The CDR3 is 13 amino acids. Germline-derived CDR1 and CDR2 are SEHNR and FQNEAQ (reference sequence). CDR3 bases: TGTGCCAGCAGCTTGTCTGGGAGCTACGAGCAGTACTTC. Residues: CASSLSGSYEQYF.

The chain links TRBV28 to TRBJ2-3; 7 bases line up with TRBD2. CDR3 size: 17 residues. Trimming took 5 bases from V and 2 from J; bases not matched to a gene: 13. Germline V CDR1 and CDR2: MDHEN, SYDVKM. The CDR3 here is CASSPMAGVLPTDTQYF. CDR3 in DNA: TGTGCCAGCAGTCCAATGGCGGGAGTTCTCCCCACAGATACGCAGTATTTT.

This clone has only a few counts. The CDR3 region is CSVGGRSYEQYF. Here the CDR3 DNA reads TGCAGCGTTGGGGGCCGAAGCTACGAGCAGTACTTC. The genes are TRBV29-1 and TRBJ2-7; TRBD1 is a possible D gene (5 bases). Germline values: CDR1 SQVTM, CDR2 ANQGSEA. V was pared by 4 bases and J by 3 bases, with 10 bases between. CDR3 length equals 12 residues.

This chain links TRBV2 with TRBJ2-1; possibly TRBD2 for D (5 bases). This CDR3 region has 13 residues. The ends were cut back, 11 bases at V and 7 bases at J, with 18 bases in the middle. The germline V gene encodes CDR1 SNHLY and CDR2 FYNNEI. CDR3 bases: TGTGCCTGCCCATCTGTAACTAGAAATGAGCAGTTCTTC. This codes for CACPSVTRNEQFF.

The V and J genes are TRBV19 and TRBJ2-1; TRBD2 aligns across 13 bases. CDR1 and CDR2 (germline): LNHDA, SQIVND (reference sequence). CDR3 length equals 18 residues. V lost 6 bases to trimming and J lost 0 bases; unmatched junction nucleotides: 8. This CDR3 is CASRSEGLAGNSYNEQFF. CDR3 DNA sequence: TGTGCCAGTAGGAGTGAGGGACTAGCGGGGAACTCCTACAATGAGCAGTTCTTC. The entire variable domain, with the rest obtained from reference TRBV19 and TRBJ2-1, is as follows: DGGITQSPKYLFRKEGQNVTLSCEQNLNHDAMYWYRQDPGQGLRLIYYSQIVNDFQKGDIAEGYSVSREKKESFPLTVTSAQKNPTAFYLCASRSEGLAGNSYNEQFFGPGTRLTVL.

The chain has TRBV11-2 and TRBJ1-4, with TRBD1 identical over 8 bases. Germline V gene data show CDR1 as SGHAT and CDR2 as FQNNGV. The CDR3 totals 15 residues. J gave up 6 bases and V 4 bases, and 7 bases lay outside the gene matches. In DNA form, the CDR3 reads TGTGCCAGCAGCTATTCGACAGGGGCCGATGAAAAACTGTTTTTT. This sequence encodes CASSYSTGADEKLFF.

This clone was seen more than once but under ten times. The V gene is TRBV6-5, the J gene TRBJ1-3; D unclear. Per the germline V gene, CDR1 is MNHEY and CDR2 is SVGAGI. Trimming cost V 2 bases and J 6 bases, with 2 bases left between them. The CDR3 has 11 residues. This CDR3 is CASSYLNTIYF. The DNA of the CDR3 is TGTGCCAGCAGTTACCTAAACACCATATATTTT.

This rearrangement joins TRBV18 to TRBJ1-5, with D possibly being TRBD1 (5 bases). The CDR3 is 15 amino acids. From germline, CDR1 is KGHSH and CDR2 LQKENI. The V end lost 2 bases, the J end lost 1 base, and 9 bases lay between the germline ends. The CDR3 DNA reads TGTGCCAGCTCACCAGACGGGGGGAGCAATCAGCCCCAGCATTTT. This sequence encodes CASSPDGGSNQPQHF.

The genes are TRBV5-1 and TRBJ2-7; TRBD1 aligns across 7 bases. There are 14 residues in the CDR3. After removal of 2 bases from V and 4 bases from J, the junction contained 6 bases not matched to a gene. The germline V gene encodes CDR1 SGHRS and CDR2 YFSETQ. The CDR3 region has the DNA TGCGCCAGCAGCTTATCCGGGACAGCTTACGAGCAGTACTTC. Protein product: CASSLSGTAYEQYF.

V is TRBV7-9 and J is TRBJ1-5, with no clear D. The CDR3 length is 12 residues. Germline CDR1 SEHNR, CDR2 FQNEAQ (reference sequence). V lost 2 bases, J lost 4 bases, and 3 bases lay in between. CDR3 nucleotide sequence: TGTGCCAGCAGCTTACTTAATCAGCCCCAGCATTTT. Translation gives CASSLLNQPQHF. Combining the CDR3 with reference TRBV7-9 and TRBJ1-5 gives the whole variable domain DTGVSQNPRHKITKRGQNVTFRCDPISEHNRLYWYRQTLGQGPEFLTYFQNEAQLEKSRLLSDRFSAERPKGSFSTLEIQRTEQGDSAMYLCASSLLNQPQHFGDGTRLSIL.

The chain links TRBV5-4 to TRBJ2-7, with TRBD2 identical over 14 bases. J lost 6 bases, V lost 4 bases, and 6 bases had no gene match. The V gene's germline CDR1 is SGHNT and CDR2 YYREEE (reference sequence). The CDR3 has 15 residues. The CDR3 loop reads CASSTGTSGRFEQYF. CDR3 sequence (DNA): TGTGCCAGCAGCACCGGGACTAGCGGGAGATTCGAGCAGTACTTC.

The rearrangement uses TRBV29-1 and TRBJ2-7; 12 bases map to TRBD2. Germline trimming cut 3 bases from V and 2 bases from J; bases unmatched to any gene: 11. Germline V lookup: CDR1 SQVTM, CDR2 ANQGSEA. There are 17 residues in the CDR3. The CDR3 DNA sequence: TGCAGCGTTGAGTCCTCCGGGACTAGCGGGCTCCCCTACGAGCAGTACTTC. Translation gives CSVESSGTSGLPYEQYF.

The chain is built from TRBV27 and TRBJ2-2; 9 positions agree with TRBD2. CDR1 is MNHEY and CDR2 is SMNVEV in the germline V gene (reference sequence). The length of the CDR3 is 14 residues. After removal of 3 bases from V and 6 bases from J, the junction contained 2 bases not matched to a gene. CDR3 sequence (DNA): TGTGCCAGCAGTTTGCTAGCGGGACCCGGGGAGCTGTTTTTT. Residues: CASSLLAGPGELFF.